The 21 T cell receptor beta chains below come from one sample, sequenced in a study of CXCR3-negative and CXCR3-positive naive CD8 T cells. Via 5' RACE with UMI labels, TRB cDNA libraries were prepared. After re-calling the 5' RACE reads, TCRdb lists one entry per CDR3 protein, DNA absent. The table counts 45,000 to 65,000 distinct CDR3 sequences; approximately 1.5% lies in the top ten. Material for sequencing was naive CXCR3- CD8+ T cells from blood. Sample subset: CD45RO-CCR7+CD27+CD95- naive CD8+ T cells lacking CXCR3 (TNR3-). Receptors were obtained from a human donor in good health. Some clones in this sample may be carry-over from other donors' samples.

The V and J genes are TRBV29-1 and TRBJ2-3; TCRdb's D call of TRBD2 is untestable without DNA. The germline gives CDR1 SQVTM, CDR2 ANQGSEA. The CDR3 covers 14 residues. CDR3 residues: CSVDWGREADTQYF.

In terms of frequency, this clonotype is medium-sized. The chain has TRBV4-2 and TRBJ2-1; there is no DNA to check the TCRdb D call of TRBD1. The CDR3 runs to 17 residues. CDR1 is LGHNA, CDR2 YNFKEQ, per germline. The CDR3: CASSQDRAGTGYNEQFF.

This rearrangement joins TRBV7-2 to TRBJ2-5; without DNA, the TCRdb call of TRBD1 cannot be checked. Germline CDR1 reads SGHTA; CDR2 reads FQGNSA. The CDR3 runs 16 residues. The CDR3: CASSFPGRGPQETQYF. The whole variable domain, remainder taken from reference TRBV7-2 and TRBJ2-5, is GAGVSQSPSNKVTEKGKDVELRCDPISGHTALYWYRQSLGQGLEFLIYFQGNSAPDKSGLPSDRFSAERTGGSVSTLTIQRTQQEDSAVYLCASSFPGRGPQETQYFGPGTRLLVL.

CDR3 sequence: CSVVVGMSTEAFF. V and J are TRBV29-1 and TRBJ1-1. CDR1 is SQVTM, CDR2 ANQGSEA, per germline. This CDR3 comprises 13 residues.

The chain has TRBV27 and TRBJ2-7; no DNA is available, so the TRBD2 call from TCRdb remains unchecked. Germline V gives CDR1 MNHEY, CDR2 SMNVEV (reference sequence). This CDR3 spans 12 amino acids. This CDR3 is CATSSARNEQYF.

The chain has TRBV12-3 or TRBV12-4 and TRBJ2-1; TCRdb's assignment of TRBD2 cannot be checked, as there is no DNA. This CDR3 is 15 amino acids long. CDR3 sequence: CASKSRGASYNEQFF.

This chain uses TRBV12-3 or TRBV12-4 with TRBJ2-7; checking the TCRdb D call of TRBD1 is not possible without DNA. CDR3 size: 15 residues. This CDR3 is CASSGQGTVSYEQYF.

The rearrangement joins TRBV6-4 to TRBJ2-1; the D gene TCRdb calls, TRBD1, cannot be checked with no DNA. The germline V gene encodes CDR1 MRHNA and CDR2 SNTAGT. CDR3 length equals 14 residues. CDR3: CASSGGGDYNEQFF.

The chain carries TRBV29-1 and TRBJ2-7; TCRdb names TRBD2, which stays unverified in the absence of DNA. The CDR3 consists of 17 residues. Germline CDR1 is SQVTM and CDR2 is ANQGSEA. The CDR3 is CSVEDRTGASGSYEQYF.

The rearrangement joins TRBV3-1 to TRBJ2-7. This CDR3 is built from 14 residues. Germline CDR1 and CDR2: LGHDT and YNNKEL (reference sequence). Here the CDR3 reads CASSQERGFYEQYF.

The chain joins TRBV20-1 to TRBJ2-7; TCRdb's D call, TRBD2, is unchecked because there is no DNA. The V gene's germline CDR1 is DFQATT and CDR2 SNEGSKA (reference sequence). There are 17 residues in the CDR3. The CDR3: CSARDPPLAGGSYEQYF.

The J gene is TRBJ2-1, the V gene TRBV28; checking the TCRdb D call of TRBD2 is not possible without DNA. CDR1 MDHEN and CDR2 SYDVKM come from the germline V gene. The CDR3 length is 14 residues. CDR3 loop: CASSWTSGSGEQFF.

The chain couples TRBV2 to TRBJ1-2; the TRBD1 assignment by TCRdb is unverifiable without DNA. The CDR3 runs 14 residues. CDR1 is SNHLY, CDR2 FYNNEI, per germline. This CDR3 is CASSEFYRGYGYTF.

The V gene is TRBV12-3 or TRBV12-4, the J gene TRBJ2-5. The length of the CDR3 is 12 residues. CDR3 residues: CASSPMAETQYF.

This CDR3 is CSVEGQGAFYGYTF. The chain links TRBV29-1 to TRBJ1-2; the TCRdb D gene call, TRBD1, has no DNA to confirm it. CDR3 size: 14 residues. Per the germline V gene, CDR1 is SQVTM and CDR2 is ANQGSEA.

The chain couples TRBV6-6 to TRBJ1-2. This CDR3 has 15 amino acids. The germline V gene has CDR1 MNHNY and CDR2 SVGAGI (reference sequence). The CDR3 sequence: CASSYVDRSNYGYTF.

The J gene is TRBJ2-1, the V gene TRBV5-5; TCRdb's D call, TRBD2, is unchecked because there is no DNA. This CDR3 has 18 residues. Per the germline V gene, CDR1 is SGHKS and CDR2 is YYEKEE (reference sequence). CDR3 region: CASSTLSSGGTSGDEQFF.

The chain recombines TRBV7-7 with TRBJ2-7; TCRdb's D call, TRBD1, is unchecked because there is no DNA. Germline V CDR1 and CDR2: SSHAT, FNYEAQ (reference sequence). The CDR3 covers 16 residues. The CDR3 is CASSLDPQTGFHEQYF.

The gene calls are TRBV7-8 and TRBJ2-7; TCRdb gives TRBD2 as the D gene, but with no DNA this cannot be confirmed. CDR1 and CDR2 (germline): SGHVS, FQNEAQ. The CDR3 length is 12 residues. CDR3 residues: CASSLTRIEQYF.

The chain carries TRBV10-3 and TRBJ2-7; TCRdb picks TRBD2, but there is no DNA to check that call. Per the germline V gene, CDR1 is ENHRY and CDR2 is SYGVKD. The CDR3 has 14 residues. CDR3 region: CAISEGTGGYEQYF.

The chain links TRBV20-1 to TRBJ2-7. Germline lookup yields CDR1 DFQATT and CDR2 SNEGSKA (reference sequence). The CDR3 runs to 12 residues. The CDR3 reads CSAREFAYEQYF.